The 22 T cell receptor beta chains presented below share a single source sample, sequenced in a study of blood T cell repertoires in COVID-19. Only in-frame clones appear in the TCRdb table, and some are missing; sequencing was by immunoSEQ multiplex PCR. The data show tens of thousands of clones, with 75% to 90% seen just once and 7% to 7.5% held by the top ten. The source material was peripheral blood. The receptors were gathered from a man in his 60s with acute or convalescent COVID-19.

This chain uses TRBV24-1 with TRBJ2-1, with TRBD2 identical over 14 bases. CDR3 size: 15 residues. Losses at the gene ends were 6 bases for V and 9 bases for J; bases not matched to a gene: 6. CDR1 is KGHDR and CDR2 is SFDVKD in the germline V gene. In DNA form, the CDR3 reads TGTGCCACCAGTTCCGGGACTAGCGGGGGAGGTGAGCAGTTCTTC. Translated: CATSSGTSGGGEQFF.

This sequence joins TRBV5-5 and TRBJ1-2; 8 bases agree with TRBD1. The germline V gene encodes CDR1 SGHKS and CDR2 YYEKEE (reference sequence). The CDR3 totals 15 residues. With V trimmed by 0 bases and J by 8 bases, 9 bases remained unmatched. CDR3: CASSLAWGRGLGYTF. CDR3 in DNA: TGTGCCAGCAGCTTGGCGTGGGGCAGGGGGCTAGGCTACACCTTC.

The chain has TRBV18 and TRBJ2-5; 8 nucleotides agree with TRBD1. The CDR3 consists of 14 residues. V lost 4 bases to trimming and J lost 1 base; unmatched junction nucleotides: 2. The V gene's germline CDR1 is KGHSH and CDR2 LQKENI. The CDR3 nucleotides are TGTGCCAGCTCACGGGACAGGACCCAAGAGACCCAGTACTTC. Translated, it gives CASSRDRTQETQYF.

The chain joins TRBV7-9 to TRBJ1-1; TRBD1 matches 8 bases. The CDR3 is made up of 13 amino acids. Germline values: CDR1 SEHNR, CDR2 FQNEAQ (reference sequence). Trimming cost V 5 bases and J 5 bases; bases outside gene matches: 4. The CDR3 spells CASSRTGKTEAFF. CDR3 in DNA: TGTGCCAGCAGCCGGACAGGGAAAACTGAAGCTTTCTTT.

The chain links TRBV5-6 to TRBJ1-1; no definite D call. This CDR3 contains 14 residues. From germline, CDR1 is SGHDT and CDR2 YYEEEE. V was shortened by 0 bases and J by 0 bases, with 6 bases between the two germline ends. In DNA, the CDR3 is TGTGCCAGCAGCTTGGACAGATTGAACACTGAAGCTTTCTTT. The encoded protein is CASSLDRLNTEAFF. Complete variable domain (other parts from reference TRBV5-6 and TRBJ1-1): DAGVTQSPTHLIKTRGQQVTLRCSPKSGHDTVSWYQQALGQGPQFIFQYYEEEERQRGNFPDRFSGHQFPNYSSELNVNALLLGDSALYLCASSLDRLNTEAFFGQGTRLTVV.

The V and J genes are TRBV7-2 and TRBJ2-5, with D perhaps TRBD2 (5 bases). Between the trimmed V and J ends, which lost 1 base and 4 bases, there was a span of 13 bases. The CDR3 length is 15 residues. CDR1 and CDR2 (germline): SGHTA, FQGNSA. CDR3 region: CASSLVRGWVETQYF. DNA for the CDR3: TGTGCCAGCAGCTTAGTTCGGGGTTGGGTAGAGACCCAGTACTTC.

The rearrangement joins TRBV19 to TRBJ1-2; possibly TRBD1 for D (6 bases). This CDR3 has 14 residues. CDR1 is LNHDA and CDR2 is SQIVND in the germline V gene (reference sequence). The V and J ends lost 2 bases and 7 bases respectively, with 14 bases between them. This CDR3 is CASSIIATGGGYTF. CDR3 in DNA: TGTGCCAGTAGTATAATAGCGACAGGAGGTGGCTACACCTTC. The full variable domain, its missing parts supplied by reference TRBV19 and TRBJ1-2, is DGGITQSPKYLFRKEGQNVTLSCEQNLNHDAMYWYRQDPGQGLRLIYYSQIVNDFQKGDIAEGYSVSREKKESFPLTVTSAQKNPTAFYLCASSIIATGGGYTFGSGTRLTVV.

This chain connects TRBV27 to TRBJ1-3; D not resolved. This CDR3 spans 13 amino acids. Trimming shortened V by 8 bases and J by 8 bases, and 16 bases separated the two germline ends. Germline values: CDR1 MNHEY, CDR2 SMNVEV (reference sequence). Written as DNA, the CDR3 is TGTGCCAGCTCGATAAGAGACGGGTACACCATATATTTT. Protein: CASSIRDGYTIYF.

The J gene is TRBJ2-7, the V gene TRBV4-1, with D uncertain. CDR1 is MGHRA, CDR2 YSYEKL, per germline. With 3 bases removed from V and 1 base from J, the gap between germline ends came to 7 bases. This CDR3 spans 13 amino acids. CDR3 DNA: TGCGCCAGCAGCCACGCAGGATCCTACGAGCAGTACTTC. This encodes CASSHAGSYEQYF.

V and J are TRBV30 and TRBJ1-6; TRBD1 is a possible D gene (5 bases). CDR1 and CDR2 from the germline V gene are GTSNPN and SVGIG (reference sequence). Trimming removed 5 bases from V and 1 base from J, with 21 bases in between. CDR3 length: 18 amino acids. In DNA, the CDR3 is TGTGCCTGGGCCCCTGGAGAAGCCGGGGGGTCCTATAATTCACCCCTCCACTTT. This sequence encodes CAWAPGEAGGSYNSPLHF.

This rearrangement joins TRBV27 to TRBJ2-5; maybe TRBD2 (6 bases). The germline V gene encodes CDR1 MNHEY and CDR2 SMNVEV (reference sequence). V was pared by 5 bases and J by 7 bases, with 17 bases between. The CDR3 runs 14 residues. This CDR3 reads CASSRQRVGGTQYF. CDR3 DNA: TGTGCCAGCAGTCGACAGCGAGTGGGAGGGACCCAGTACTTC.

This chain uses TRBV7-2 with TRBJ2-1; D is possibly TRBD1 (5 bases). The CDR3 runs to 17 residues. V was shortened by 5 bases and J by 9 bases, with 26 bases between the two germline ends. Per germline, CDR1 SGHTA and CDR2 FQGNSA. In nucleotides, the CDR3 is TGTGCCAGCAGCCCCCGACAGACCGGTGGACGGAGAATTGAGCAGTTCTTC. Protein sequence: CASSPRQTGGRRIEQFF.

V is TRBV10-3 and J is TRBJ2-1; D is unresolved. Germline V gene sequence: CDR1 ENHRY, CDR2 SYGVKD. Trimming left V 6 bases short and J 5 bases short, with 5 bases between. CDR3 length: 11 amino acids. The CDR3 bases are TGTGCCATCAGCGTTAACAATGAGCAGTTCTTC. It yields the protein CAISVNNEQFF.

This clone was recorded once. This chain connects TRBV6-5 to TRBJ1-4, with D uncertain. CDR3 length: 15 amino acids. Germline assignment: CDR1 MNHEY and CDR2 SVGAGI. Trimming stripped 5 bases from V and 0 bases from J, with 10 bases between. This chain's CDR3 is CASSQTVATNEKLFF. DNA for the CDR3: TGTGCCAGCAGTCAAACGGTGGCAACTAATGAAAAACTGTTTTTT.

The chain links TRBV29-1 to TRBJ2-7; 10 nucleotides line up with TRBD1. Trimming cost V 3 bases and J 6 bases; bases outside gene matches: 11. This CDR3 region has 15 residues. CDR1 and CDR2 (germline): SQVTM, ANQGSEA. The DNA for the CDR3 is TGCAGCGTTGAGGGGTGGGGGACAGGGGCTCGCGAGCAGTACTTC. It translates to CSVEGWGTGAREQYF.

V gene TRBV7-8 combines with J gene TRBJ1-2, with no clear D. The CDR3 runs 14 residues. Germline assignment: CDR1 SGHVS and CDR2 FQNEAQ. Deletions cut 0 bases from V and 4 bases from J, with 9 bases between. CDR3 in DNA: TGTGCCAGCAGCTTAGCACGGTCTTTCTATGGCTACACCTTC. Amino acids: CASSLARSFYGYTF.

This clone was seen just once. This rearrangement joins TRBV5-6 to TRBJ2-7; 9 nucleotides line up with TRBD2. The trim removed 5 bases at V and 4 bases at J, leaving 7 bases unmatched. The germline V gene has CDR1 SGHDT and CDR2 YYEEEE. CDR3 length: 14 amino acids. The CDR3 sequence is CASSPGLASYEQYF. The CDR3 DNA reads TGTGCCAGCAGTCCTGGACTAGCGTCATACGAGCAGTACTTC.

The chain joins TRBV18 to TRBJ2-7; D uncertain. V gave up 4 bases and J gave up 4 bases, with 11 bases separating them. The germline V gene has CDR1 KGHSH and CDR2 LQKENI. The CDR3 is made up of 13 amino acids. CDR3 sequence (DNA): TGTGCCAGCTCACTATTCAAAACTTACGAGCAGTACTTC. It translates to CASSLFKTYEQYF. Looking up the rest from reference TRBV18 and TRBJ2-7 gives the full variable domain: NAGVMQNPRHLVRRRGQEARLRCSPMKGHSHVYWYRQLPEEGLKFMVYLQKENIIDESGMPKERFSAEFPKEGPSILRIQQVVRGDSAAYFCASSLFKTYEQYFGPGTRLTVT.

This clone was observed a handful of times. The chain is built from TRBV7-3 and TRBJ2-1; 8 bases line up with TRBD2. Germline CDR1 and CDR2: SGHTA and FQGTGA. The CDR3 is 14 residues long. The junction had 9 bases not matched to a gene; V was cut back by 5 bases and J by 9 bases. The CDR3, as DNA: TGTGCCAGCAGCCCCCGGACTAGCCGGGGTGAGCAGTTCTTC. Translated: CASSPRTSRGEQFF.

The chain links TRBV27 to TRBJ2-5, with 10 bases aligning to TRBD2. There are 14 residues in the CDR3. Losses at the gene ends were 5 bases for V and 4 bases for J; bases not matched to a gene: 4. Germline values: CDR1 MNHEY, CDR2 SMNVEV (reference sequence). The CDR3 nucleotides read TGTGCCAGCAGTGCAAGCGGGAGGGGAGAGACCCAGTACTTC. Protein: CASSASGRGETQYF.

In DNA form, the CDR3 reads TGTGCCACCAGCAGAATAAATCAGCCCCAGCATTTT. This translates into CATSRINQPQHF. The chain joins TRBV15 to TRBJ1-5; D is uncertain. CDR3 size: 12 residues. Trimming removed 2 bases at V and 4 bases at J, with 3 bases between. CDR1 is LNHNV, CDR2 YYDKDF, per germline (reference sequence).

J is TRBJ2-3 and V is TRBV5-5; 10 bases fit TRBD2. Germline-derived CDR1 and CDR2 are SGHKS and YYEKEE (reference sequence). V was pared by 5 bases and J by 2 bases, with 5 bases of the junction left unmatched. The CDR3 has 15 residues. The CDR3 DNA is TGTGCCAGCAGTTGGACTAGCGGAAACACAGATACGCAGTATTTT. As protein: CASSWTSGNTDTQYF.